The 6 T cell receptor beta chains below were found in one sample sequenced in a study of shared T cell receptors in the human thymus. Produced via immunoSEQ multiplex PCR; TCRdb's table is partial and in-frame only. The sample shows roughly 660,000 clones, roughly 90% of them seen only once. These data also formed part of another study, on human thymus T cells.

Specimen: thymocytes. These receptors were taken from a boy younger than two with a congenital heart defect.

J is TRBJ1-2 and V is TRBV6-1; D is possibly TRBD1 (5 bases). Germline CDR1 reads MNHNS; CDR2 reads SASEGT. This CDR3 has 15 residues. The germline V and J ends were trimmed by 6 bases and 3 bases, with 17 bases remaining between them. Written as DNA, the CDR3 is TGTGCCAGCAGCGGATACCCACAGGAAGACTATGGCTACACCTTC. The encoded protein is CASSGYPQEDYGYTF.

V and J are TRBV7-9 and TRBJ2-7; 8 bases are a match to TRBD1. The ends lost 4 bases at V and 4 bases at J; junction bases unmatched: 6. The CDR3 is 14 residues long. Germline CDR1 reads SEHNR; CDR2 reads FQNEAQ (reference sequence). The CDR3 sequence is CASSSEDRAYEQYF. The CDR3 nucleotides are TGTGCCAGCAGCTCAGAGGACAGGGCTTACGAGCAGTACTTC.

J is TRBJ2-1 and V is TRBV15; TRBD2 matches 11 bases. This CDR3 contains 17 residues. CDR1 and CDR2 (germline): LNHNV, YYDKDF (reference sequence). Trimming took 3 bases from V and 3 from J; bases not matched to a gene: 7. The CDR3 DNA reads as TGTGCCACCAGCAGGACCGCCGGGACTAGCGGCTACAATGAGCAGTTCTTC. This translates into CATSRTAGTSGYNEQFF.

The V gene is TRBV5-1, the J gene TRBJ2-1, with D perhaps matching TRBD2 (5 bases). V was cut by 3 bases and J by 5 bases, with 18 bases left in between. CDR3 length: 16 amino acids. Germline V gene data show CDR1 as SGHRS and CDR2 as YFSETQ. DNA of the CDR3: TGCGCCAGCAGCTCAGAGCGGACCCGCTTCCACAATGAGCAGTTCTTC. Protein sequence: CASSSERTRFHNEQFF.

The chain is built from TRBV7-6 and TRBJ2-5; D remains ambiguous. Germline lookup yields CDR1 SGHVS and CDR2 FNYEAQ. The germline V and J ends were trimmed by 0 bases and 1 base, with 18 bases remaining between them. The length of the CDR3 is 18 residues. For the CDR3, the DNA is TGTGCCAGCAGCTTAGCAATCGACACGGCGTTCCCCCAAGAGACCCAGTACTTC. As protein: CASSLAIDTAFPQETQYF.

The chain links TRBV5-6 to TRBJ2-6; no definite D call. V gave up 7 bases and J gave up 3 bases, with 8 bases separating them. The CDR3 length is 13 residues. The germline CDR1 and CDR2 sequences are SGHDT and YYEEEE. The CDR3 DNA sequence: TGTGCCAGCCGCGGATTTGGGGCCAACGTCCTGACTTTC. Residues: CASRGFGANVLTF.